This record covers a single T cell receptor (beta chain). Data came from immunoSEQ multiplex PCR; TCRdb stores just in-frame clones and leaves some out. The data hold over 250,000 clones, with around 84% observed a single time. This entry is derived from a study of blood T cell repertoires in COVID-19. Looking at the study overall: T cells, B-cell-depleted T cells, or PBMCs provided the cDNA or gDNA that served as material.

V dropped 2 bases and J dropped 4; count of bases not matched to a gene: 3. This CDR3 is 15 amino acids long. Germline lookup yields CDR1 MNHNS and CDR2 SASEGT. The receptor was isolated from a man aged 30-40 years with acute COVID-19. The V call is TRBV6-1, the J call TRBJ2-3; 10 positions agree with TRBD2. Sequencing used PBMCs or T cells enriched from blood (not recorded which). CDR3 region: CASSEQRGGADTQYF. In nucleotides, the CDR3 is TGTGCCAGCAGTGAACAGCGGGGGGGCGCAGATACGCAGTATTTT.